This record covers a single T cell receptor beta chain. Its antigen remains unknown. Unique-molecular-identifier-tagged TCR beta cDNA libraries were used. Via MiXCR, TCRdb re-called the PCR reads, giving one row per CDR3 protein. The sample holds some 450,000 distinct CDR3 sequences, 40% to 55% seen once. This record comes from a study of post-analysis software for immune sequencing data. Study context: Some patients lacked subtype; others had relapsing-remitting, secondary progressive or progressive-relapsing disease.

Overall study findings and caveats: Five TRBV segments (TRBV5-6, TRBV5-1 and TRBV20-1 among them) occurred more frequently in patients than in controls. Those samples that were prepared in the same batch co-clustered strongly by F measure. Controls significantly exceeded multiple sclerosis patients in normalized Chao1 diversity.

The CDR3 covers 14 residues. Germline V lookup: CDR1 DFQATT, CDR2 SNEGSKA (reference sequence). V was pared by 1 base and J by 5 bases, with 14 bases between. Sequenced sample: blood. The receptor's source is a girl aged 5 to 17 with multiple sclerosis. The chain has TRBV20-1 and TRBJ2-5, with TRBD1 as a possible D gene (6 bases). CDR3 sequence reads: CSARGERGFETQYF. CDR3 DNA: TGCAGTGCTAGAGGGGAAAGGGGGTTCGAGACCCAGTACTTC.